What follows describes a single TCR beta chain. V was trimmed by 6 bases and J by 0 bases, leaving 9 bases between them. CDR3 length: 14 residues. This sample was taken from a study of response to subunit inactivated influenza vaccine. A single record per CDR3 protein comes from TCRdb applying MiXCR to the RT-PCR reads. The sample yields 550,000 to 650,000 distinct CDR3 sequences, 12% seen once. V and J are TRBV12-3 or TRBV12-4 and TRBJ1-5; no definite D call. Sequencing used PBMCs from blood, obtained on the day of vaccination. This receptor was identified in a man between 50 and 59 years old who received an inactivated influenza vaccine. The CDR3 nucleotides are TGTGCCAGCAGGCCCGGGTTTAGCAATCAGCCCCAGCATTTT. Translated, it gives CASRPGFSNQPQHF.